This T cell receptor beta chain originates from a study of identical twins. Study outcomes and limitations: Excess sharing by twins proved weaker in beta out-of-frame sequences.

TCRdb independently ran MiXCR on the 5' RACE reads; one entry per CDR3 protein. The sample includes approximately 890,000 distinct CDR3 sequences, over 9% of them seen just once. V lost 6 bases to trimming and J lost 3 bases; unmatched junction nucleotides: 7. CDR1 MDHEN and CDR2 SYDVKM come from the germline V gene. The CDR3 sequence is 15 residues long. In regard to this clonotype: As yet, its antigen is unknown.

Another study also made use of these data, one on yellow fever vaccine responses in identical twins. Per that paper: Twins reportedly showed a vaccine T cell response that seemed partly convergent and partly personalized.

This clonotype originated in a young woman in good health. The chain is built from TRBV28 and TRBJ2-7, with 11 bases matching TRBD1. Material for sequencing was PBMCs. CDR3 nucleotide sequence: TGTGCCAGCAGCCCAAGGACAGGGGGCCTCTACGAGCAGTACTTC. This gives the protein CASSPRTGGLYEQYF.